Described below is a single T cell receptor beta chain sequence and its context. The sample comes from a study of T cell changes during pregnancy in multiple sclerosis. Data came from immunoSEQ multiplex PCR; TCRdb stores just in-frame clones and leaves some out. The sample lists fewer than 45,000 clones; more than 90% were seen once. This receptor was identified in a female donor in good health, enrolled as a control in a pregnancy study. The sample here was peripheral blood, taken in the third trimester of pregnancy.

The CDR3 DNA is TGTGCCATCAGTGAGGAGATCCATCAGCCCCAGCATTTT. It codes for CAISEEIHQPQHF. The chain uses TRBV10-3 and TRBJ1-5; unclear D gene. Per germline, CDR1 ENHRY and CDR2 SYGVKD. Trimming took off 2 bases at V and 5 bases at J, with 7 bases between the two ends. The CDR3 is made up of 13 amino acids.